This TCR beta chain came from a study of relationships among human T cell subsets. V gave up 6 bases and J gave up 0 bases, with 9 bases separating them. This CDR3 contains 14 residues. On this clonotype itself: Its antigen remains unknown.

Anti-CD25 beads selected CD4+CD25+ regulatory T cells from positively selected CD4+ cells. Study findings and constraints: Over 55% of CD8+ cytotoxic sequences came from clones with over 100 reads.

TCR alpha and beta CDR3s were amplified from mRNA by semiquantitative ARM-PCR. Tagged nested gene-specific primers were used first, then communal superprimers amplified exponentially. TCRdb re-called the multiplex PCR reads with MiXCR, one entry per CDR3 protein. Of some 14,000 distinct CDR3 sequences detected, roughly 60% appear once; the ten largest clones hold roughly 2%. The rearrangement joins TRBV12-3 or TRBV12-4 to TRBJ1-3; the D is unclear. The sequenced material came from Tregs sorted from blood. This receptor was obtained from a middle-aged man in good health. In DNA form, the CDR3 reads TGTGCCAGCAGCTCAACGACCTCTGGAAACACCATATATTTT. Protein sequence: CASSSTTSGNTIYF.